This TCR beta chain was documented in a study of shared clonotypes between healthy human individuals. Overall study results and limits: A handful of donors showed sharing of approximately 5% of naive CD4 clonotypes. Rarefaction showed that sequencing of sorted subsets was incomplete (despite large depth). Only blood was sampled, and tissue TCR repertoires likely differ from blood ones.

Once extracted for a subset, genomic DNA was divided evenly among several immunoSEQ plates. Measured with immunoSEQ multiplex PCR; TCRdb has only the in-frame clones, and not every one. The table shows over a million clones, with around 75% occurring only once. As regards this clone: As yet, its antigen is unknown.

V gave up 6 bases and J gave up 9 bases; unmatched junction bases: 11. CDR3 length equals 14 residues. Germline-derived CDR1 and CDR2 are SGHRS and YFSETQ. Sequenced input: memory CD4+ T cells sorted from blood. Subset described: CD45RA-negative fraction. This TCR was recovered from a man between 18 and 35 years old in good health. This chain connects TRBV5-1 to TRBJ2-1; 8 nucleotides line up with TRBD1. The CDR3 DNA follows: TGCGCCAGCACCTCCTCCTCCCAGGGGGCTGAGCAGTTCTTC. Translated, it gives CASTSSSQGAEQFF.